This T cell receptor beta chain was recorded in a study of blood T cell repertoires in COVID-19. Profiled with immunoSEQ multiplex PCR; TCRdb holds only in-frame clones, not every one. The profile shows approximately 230,000 clones, around 84% of them singletons. The CDR3 sequence is 14 residues long. Trimming cost V 4 bases and J 0 bases, with 8 bases left between them. CDR1 and CDR2 from the germline V gene are SGDLS and YYNGEE. The sample was PBMCs or T cells enriched from blood (not recorded which). This TCR came from a man aged 40-50 years who had recovered from COVID-19. The chain is built from TRBV9 and TRBJ1-3; D ambiguous. CDR3 protein: CASSPRSSGNTIYF. DNA of the CDR3: TGTGCCAGCAGCCCACGGAGCTCTGGAAACACCATATATTTT.